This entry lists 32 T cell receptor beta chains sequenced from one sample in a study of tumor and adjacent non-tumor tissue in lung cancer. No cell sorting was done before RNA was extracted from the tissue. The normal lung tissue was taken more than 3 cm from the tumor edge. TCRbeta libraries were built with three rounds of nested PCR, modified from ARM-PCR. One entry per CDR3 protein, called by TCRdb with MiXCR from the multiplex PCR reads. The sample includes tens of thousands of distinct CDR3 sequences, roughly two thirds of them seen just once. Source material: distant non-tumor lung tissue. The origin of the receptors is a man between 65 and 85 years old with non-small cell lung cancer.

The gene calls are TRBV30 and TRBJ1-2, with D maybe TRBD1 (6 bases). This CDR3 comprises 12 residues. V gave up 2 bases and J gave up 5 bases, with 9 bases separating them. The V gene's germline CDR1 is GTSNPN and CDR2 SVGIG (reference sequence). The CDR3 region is CAWSTGRYGYTF. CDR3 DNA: TGTGCCTGGAGTACAGGGAGGTATGGCTACACCTTC. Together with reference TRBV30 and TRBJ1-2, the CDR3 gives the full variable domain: SQTIHQWPATLVQPVGSPLSLECTVEGTSNPNLYWYRQAAGRGLQLLFYSVGIGQISSEVPQNLSASRPQDRQFILSSKKLLLSDSGFYLCAWSTGRYGYTFGSGTRLTVV.

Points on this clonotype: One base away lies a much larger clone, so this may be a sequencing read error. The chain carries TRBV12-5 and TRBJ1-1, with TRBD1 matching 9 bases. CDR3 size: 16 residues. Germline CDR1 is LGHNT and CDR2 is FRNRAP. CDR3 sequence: CTSGLTGGQRNTEAFF. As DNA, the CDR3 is TGTACTAGTGGTCTTACAGGGGGCCAGCGTAACACTGAAGCTTTCTTT. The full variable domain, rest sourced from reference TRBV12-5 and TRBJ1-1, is DARVTQTPRHKVTEMGQEVTMRCQPILGHNTVFWYRQTMMQGLELLAYFRNRAPLDDSGMPKDRFSAEMPDATLATLKIQPSEPRDSAVYFCTSGLTGGQRNTEAFFGQGTRLTVV.

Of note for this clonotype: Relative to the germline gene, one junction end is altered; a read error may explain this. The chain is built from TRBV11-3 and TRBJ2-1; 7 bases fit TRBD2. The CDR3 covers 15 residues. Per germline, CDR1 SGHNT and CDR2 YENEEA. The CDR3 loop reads CASSLLAGVNNGQFF. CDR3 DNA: TGTGCCAGCAGCCTTCTGGCGGGGGTCAACAATGGGCAGTTCTTC.

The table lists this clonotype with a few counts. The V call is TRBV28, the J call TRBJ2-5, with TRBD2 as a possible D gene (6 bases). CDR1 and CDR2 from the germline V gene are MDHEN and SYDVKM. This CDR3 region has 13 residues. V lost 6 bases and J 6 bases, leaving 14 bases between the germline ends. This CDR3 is CASRGLTQQTQYF. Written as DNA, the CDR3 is TGTGCCAGCAGGGGACTCACACAACAGACCCAGTACTTC.

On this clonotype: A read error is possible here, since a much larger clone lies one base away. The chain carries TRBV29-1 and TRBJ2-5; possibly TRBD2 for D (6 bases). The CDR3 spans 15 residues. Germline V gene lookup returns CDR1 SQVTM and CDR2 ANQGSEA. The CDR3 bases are TGCAGCAATGGGATAACGGGAGTAGATAGGGAGACCCGGTACTTC. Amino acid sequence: CSNGITGVDRETRYF.

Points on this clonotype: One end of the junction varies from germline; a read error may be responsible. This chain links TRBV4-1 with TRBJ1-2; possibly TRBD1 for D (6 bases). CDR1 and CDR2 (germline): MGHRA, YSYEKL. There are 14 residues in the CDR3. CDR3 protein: CASIQDRRTYGYTF. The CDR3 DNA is TGCGCTAGCATCCAAGACAGGAGGACCTATGGCTACACCTTC.

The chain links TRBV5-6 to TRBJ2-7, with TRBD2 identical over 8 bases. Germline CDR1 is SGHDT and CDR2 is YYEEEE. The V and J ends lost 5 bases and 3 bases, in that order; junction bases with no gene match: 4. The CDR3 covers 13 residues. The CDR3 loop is CASRFTSGYEQYF. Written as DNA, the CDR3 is TGTGCCAGCAGATTTACTAGCGGCTACGAGCAGTACTTC.

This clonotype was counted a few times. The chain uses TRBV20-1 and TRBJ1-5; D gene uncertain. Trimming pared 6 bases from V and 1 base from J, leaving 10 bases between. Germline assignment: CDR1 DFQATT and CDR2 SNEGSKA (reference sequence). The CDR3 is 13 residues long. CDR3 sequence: CSADDASNQPQHF. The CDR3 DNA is TGCAGTGCCGATGACGCGAGCAATCAGCCCCAGCATTTT.

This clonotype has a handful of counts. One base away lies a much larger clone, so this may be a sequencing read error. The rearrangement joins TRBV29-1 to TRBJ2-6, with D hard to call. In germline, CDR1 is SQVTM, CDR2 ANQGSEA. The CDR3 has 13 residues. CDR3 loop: CSVATGGVNVLTF. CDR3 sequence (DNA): TGCAGCGTCGCAACTGGTGGGGTCAACGTCCTGACTTTC.

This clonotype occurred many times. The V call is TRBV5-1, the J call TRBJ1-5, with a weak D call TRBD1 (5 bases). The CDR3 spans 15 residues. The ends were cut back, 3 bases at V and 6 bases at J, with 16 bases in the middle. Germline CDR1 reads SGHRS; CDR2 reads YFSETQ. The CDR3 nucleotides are TGCGCCAGCAGCTGGGATGGGGCGGGCGGTCAGCCCCAGCATTTT. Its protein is CASSWDGAGGQPQHF.

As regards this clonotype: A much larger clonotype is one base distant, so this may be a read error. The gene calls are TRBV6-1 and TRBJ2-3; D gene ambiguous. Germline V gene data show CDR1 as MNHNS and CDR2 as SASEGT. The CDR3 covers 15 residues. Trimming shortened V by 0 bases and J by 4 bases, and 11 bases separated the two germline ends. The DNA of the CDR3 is TGTGCCAGCAGTGAAGCGCGGCACCCCGCAGATACGCAGTATTTT. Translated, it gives CASSEARHPADTQYF.

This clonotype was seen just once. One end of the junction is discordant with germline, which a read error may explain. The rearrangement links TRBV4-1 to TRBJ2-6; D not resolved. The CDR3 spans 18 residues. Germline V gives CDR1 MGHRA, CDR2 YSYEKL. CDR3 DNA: TGCGCCAGCAGCCAACCGACACGTACAATCTCTGGAGCCAACGTCCTGACTTTC. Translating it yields CASSQPTRTISGANVLTF.

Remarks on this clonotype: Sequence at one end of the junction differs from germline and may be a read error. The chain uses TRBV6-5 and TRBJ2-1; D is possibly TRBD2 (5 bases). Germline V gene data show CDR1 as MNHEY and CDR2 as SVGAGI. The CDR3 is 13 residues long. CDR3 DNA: TGTGCTAGCAGTGATTGGGCGGGCAATGAGCAGTTCTTC. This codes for CASSDWAGNEQFF.

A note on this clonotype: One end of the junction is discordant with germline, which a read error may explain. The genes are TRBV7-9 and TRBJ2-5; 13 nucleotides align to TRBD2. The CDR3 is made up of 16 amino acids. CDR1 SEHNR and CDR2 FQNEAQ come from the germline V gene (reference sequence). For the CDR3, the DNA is TGTGCCAGCAGCCACGGACTAGCGGGAGTTATAGAGACCGAGTACTTC. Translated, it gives CASSHGLAGVIETEYF.

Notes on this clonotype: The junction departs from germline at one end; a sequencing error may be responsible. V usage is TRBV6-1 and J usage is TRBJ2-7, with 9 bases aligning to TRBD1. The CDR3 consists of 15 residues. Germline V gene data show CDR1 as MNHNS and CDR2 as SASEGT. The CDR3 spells CASRAQGQGSYERYF. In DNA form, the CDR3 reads TGTGCCAGCAGGGCACAGGGACAGGGATCTTACGAGCGGTACTTC.

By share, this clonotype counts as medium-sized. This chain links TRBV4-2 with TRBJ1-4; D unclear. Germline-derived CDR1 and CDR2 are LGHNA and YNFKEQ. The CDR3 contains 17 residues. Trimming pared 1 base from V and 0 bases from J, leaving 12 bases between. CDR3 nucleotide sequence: TGTGCCAGCAGCCAAGGGGCACAGCATGCAACTAATGAAAAACTGTTTTTT. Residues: CASSQGAQHATNEKLFF.

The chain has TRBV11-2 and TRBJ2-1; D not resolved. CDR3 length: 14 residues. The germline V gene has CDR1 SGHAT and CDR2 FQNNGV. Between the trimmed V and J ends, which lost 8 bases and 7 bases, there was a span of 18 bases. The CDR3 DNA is TGTGCCAGCGGATCAGGTTCGACCAGTAATGAGCAGTTCTTC. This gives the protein CASGSGSTSNEQFF.

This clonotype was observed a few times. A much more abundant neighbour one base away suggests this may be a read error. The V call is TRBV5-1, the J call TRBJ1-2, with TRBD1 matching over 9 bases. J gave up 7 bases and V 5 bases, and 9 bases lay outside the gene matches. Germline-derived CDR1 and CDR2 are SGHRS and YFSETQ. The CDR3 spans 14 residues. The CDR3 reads CASSHGTGSSGYTF. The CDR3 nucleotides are TGCGCCAGCAGTCACGGGACAGGGTCGAGTGGCTACACCTTC.

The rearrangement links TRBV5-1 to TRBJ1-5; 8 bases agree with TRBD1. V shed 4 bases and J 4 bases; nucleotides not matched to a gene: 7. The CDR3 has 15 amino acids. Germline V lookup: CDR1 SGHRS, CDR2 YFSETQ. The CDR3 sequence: CASSAGQGGNQPQHF. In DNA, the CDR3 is TGCGCCAGCAGCGCTGGACAGGGAGGGAATCAGCCCCAGCATTTT.

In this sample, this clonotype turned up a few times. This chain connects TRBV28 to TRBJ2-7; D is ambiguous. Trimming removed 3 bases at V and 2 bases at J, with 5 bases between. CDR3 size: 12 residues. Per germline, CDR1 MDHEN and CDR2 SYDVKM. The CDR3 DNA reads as TGTGCCAGCAGTTTTTCCGCCTACGAGCAGTACTTC. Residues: CASSFSAYEQYF. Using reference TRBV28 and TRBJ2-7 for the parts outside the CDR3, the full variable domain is DVKVTQSSRYLVKRTGEKVFLECVQDMDHENMFWYRQDPGLGLRLIYFSYDVKMKEKGDIPEGYSVSREKKERFSLILESASTNQTSMYLCASSFSAYEQYFGPGTRLTVT.

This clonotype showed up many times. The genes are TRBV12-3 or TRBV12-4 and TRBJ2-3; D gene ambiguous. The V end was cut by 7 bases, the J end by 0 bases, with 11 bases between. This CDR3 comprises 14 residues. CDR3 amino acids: CASKRSTSTDTQYF. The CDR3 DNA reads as TGTGCCAGCAAACGGAGCACTAGCACAGATACGCAGTATTTT.

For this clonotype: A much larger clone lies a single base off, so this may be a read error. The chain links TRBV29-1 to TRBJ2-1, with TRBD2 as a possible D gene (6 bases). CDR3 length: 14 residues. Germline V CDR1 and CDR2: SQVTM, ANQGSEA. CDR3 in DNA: TGCATCGCCTGCTGGAGGGGCCATTACAATGAGCAGTTCTTC. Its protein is CIACWRGHYNEQFF.

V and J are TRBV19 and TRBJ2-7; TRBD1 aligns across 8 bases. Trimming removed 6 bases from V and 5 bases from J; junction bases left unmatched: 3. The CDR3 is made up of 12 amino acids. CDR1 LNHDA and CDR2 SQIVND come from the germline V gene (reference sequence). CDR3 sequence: CASRTDRDEQYF. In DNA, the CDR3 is TGTGCCAGTAGGACGGACAGGGACGAGCAGTACTTC.

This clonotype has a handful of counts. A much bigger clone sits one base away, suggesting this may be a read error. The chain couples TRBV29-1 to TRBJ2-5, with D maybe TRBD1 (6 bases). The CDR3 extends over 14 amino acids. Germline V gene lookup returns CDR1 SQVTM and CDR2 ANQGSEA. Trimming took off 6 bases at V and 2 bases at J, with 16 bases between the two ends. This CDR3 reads CSVYWDMEQETQYF. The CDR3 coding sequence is TGCAGCGTGTACTGGGACATGGAGCAAGAGACCCAGTACTTC. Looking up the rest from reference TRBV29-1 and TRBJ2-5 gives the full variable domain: SAVISQKPSRDICQRGTSLTIQCQVDSQVTMMFWYRQQPGQSLTLIATANQGSEATYESGFVIDKFPISRPNLTFSTLTVSNMSPEDSSIYLCSVYWDMEQETQYFGPGTRLLVL.

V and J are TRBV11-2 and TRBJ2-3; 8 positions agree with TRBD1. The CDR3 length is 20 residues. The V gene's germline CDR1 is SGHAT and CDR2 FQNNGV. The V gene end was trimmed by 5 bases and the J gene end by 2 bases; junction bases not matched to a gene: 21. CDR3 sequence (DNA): TGTGCCAGCAGCCGAAAAGGACAGGGAGAAGATACATATAACACAGATACGCAGTATTTT. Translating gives CASSRKGQGEDTYNTDTQYF.

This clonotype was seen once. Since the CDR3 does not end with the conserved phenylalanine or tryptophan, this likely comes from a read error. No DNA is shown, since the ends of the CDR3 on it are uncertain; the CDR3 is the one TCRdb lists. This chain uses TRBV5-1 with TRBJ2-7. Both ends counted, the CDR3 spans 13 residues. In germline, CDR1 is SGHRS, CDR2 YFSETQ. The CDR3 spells CASSNGMDYEQYL.

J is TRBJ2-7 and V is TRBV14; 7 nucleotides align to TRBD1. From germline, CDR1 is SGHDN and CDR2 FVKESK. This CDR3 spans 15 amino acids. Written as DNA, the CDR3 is TGTGTCAGTAACCAAGAAAGGGGGCGCTACTACGAGCAGTACTTC. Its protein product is CVSNQERGRYYEQYF.

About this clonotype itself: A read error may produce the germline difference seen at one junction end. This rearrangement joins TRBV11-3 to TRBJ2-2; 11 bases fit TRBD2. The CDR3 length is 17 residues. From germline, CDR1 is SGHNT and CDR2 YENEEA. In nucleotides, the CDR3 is TGTGCCAGCAGCCCCGGAACACTAGCGGGAGTCCCCGGGGAACTGTTTTTT. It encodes CASSPGTLAGVPGELFF. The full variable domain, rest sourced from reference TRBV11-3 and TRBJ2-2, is EAGVVQSPRYKIIEKKQPVAFWCNPISGHNTLYWYLQNLGQGPELLIRYENEEAVDDSQLPKDRFSAERLKGVDSTLKIQPAELGDSAVYLCASSPGTLAGVPGELFFGEGSRLTVL.

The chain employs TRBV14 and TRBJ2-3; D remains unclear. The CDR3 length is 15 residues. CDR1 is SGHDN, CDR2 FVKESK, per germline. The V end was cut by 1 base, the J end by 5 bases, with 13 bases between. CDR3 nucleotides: TGTGCCAGCAGCCAAGGTGTACTATCGGGAGATACGCAGTATTTT. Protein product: CASSQGVLSGDTQYF.

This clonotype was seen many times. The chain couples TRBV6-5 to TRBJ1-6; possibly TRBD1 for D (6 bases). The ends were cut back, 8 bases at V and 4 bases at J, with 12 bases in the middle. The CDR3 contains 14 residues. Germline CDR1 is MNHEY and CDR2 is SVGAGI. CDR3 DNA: TGTGCCAGCCACAAGGGGGATTATAATTCACCCCTCCACTTT. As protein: CASHKGDYNSPLHF.

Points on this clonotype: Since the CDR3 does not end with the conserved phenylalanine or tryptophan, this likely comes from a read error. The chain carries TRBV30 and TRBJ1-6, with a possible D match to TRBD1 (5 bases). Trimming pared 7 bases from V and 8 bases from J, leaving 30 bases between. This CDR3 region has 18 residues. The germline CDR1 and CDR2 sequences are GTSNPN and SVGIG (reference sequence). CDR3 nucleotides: TGTGCCTCCGCGGGGGGGGGAGGGAGCGGAGGCTCGGATTCACCCCTCCACTCG. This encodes CASAGGGGSGGSDSPLHS.

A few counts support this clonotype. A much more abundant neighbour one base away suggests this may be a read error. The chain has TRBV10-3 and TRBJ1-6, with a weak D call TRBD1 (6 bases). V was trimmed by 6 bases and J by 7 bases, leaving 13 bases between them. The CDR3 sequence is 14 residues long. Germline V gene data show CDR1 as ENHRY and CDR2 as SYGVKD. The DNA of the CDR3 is TGTGCCATCAGCCTCAGGACAGCGAATTCACCCCTCCACTTT. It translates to CAISLRTANSPLHF.